What follows are 12 T cell receptor beta chains derived from one specimen sequenced in a study of prognosis after radiotherapy for stage I lung cancer. The authors amplified TCR beta CDR3 from genomic DNA using two-round multiplex PCR. The use of primers specific to each TRBV and TRBJ gene characterized first-round PCR. One entry per CDR3 protein, called by TCRdb with MiXCR from the multiplex PCR reads. The data show some 60,000 distinct CDR3 sequences, 26% seen once. The source material was PBMCs, sampled before or after stereotactic body radiation therapy (not recorded which). All receptors come from a donor at least 50 years old with non-small cell lung cancer.

The chain has TRBV7-2 and TRBJ1-6; D unclear. CDR3 length: 11 amino acids. Trimming took off 5 bases at V and 11 bases at J, with 7 bases between the two ends. Germline V CDR1 and CDR2: SGHTA, FQGNSA. CDR3 DNA: TGTGCCAGCAGCCCTGGGGCACCCCTCCACTTT. Protein sequence: CASSPGAPLHF.

This clonotype came up many times. V is TRBV7-2 and J is TRBJ1-1, with D hard to call. This CDR3 has 13 amino acids. V shed 5 bases and J shed 1 base, with 8 bases lying between them. Per germline, CDR1 SGHTA and CDR2 FQGNSA. In DNA, the CDR3 is TGTGCCAGCAGCCTCAGGAGGAACACTGAAGCTTTCTTT. Protein: CASSLRRNTEAFF.

This clonotype has at least ten counts. The chain recombines TRBV14 with TRBJ1-6; no firm D call. The CDR3 consists of 13 residues. The germline V and J ends were trimmed by 3 bases and 5 bases, with 5 bases remaining between them. From germline, CDR1 is SGHDN and CDR2 FVKESK. Here the CDR3 reads CASSQTDNSPLHF. The CDR3 coding sequence is TGTGCCAGCAGCCAGACCGATAATTCACCCCTCCACTTT.

This clonotype showed up many times. The rearrangement uses TRBV5-1 and TRBJ2-3; 9 positions agree with TRBD2. In germline, CDR1 is SGHRS, CDR2 YFSETQ. Trimming took 4 bases from V and 0 from J; bases not matched to a gene: 9. CDR3 length: 17 residues. CDR3: CASSAQPSGVSTDTQYF. In nucleotides, the CDR3 is TGCGCCAGCAGCGCCCAGCCTAGCGGGGTTAGCACAGATACGCAGTATTTT.

The chain combines TRBV20-1 with TRBJ2-3; D is uncertain. This CDR3 has 14 amino acids. The V gene's germline CDR1 is DFQATT and CDR2 SNEGSKA (reference sequence). V gave up 3 bases and J gave up 15 bases, with 25 bases separating them. The CDR3 protein is CSARTLLSTDTHYF. Here the CDR3 DNA reads TGCAGTGCTAGGACCTTGCTTAGCACAGATACTCATTATTTT.

This clonotype was observed at least ten times. V usage is TRBV28 and J usage is TRBJ1-1, with D unresolved. This CDR3 region has 11 residues. Germline CDR1 is MDHEN and CDR2 is SYDVKM. The ends were cut back, 5 bases at V and 7 bases at J, with 8 bases in the middle. The CDR3 DNA sequence: TGTGCCAGCAGTATACCAGGTGAAGCTTTCTTT. Translated: CASSIPGEAFF.

This clonotype has a count of ten or more. The rearrangement joins TRBV10-2 to TRBJ1-4; D perhaps matches TRBD1 (6 bases). The V end was cut by 6 bases, the J end by 8 bases, with 10 bases between. Germline CDR1 reads WSHSY; CDR2 reads SAAADI. This CDR3 region has 12 residues. The CDR3 loop is CASSATGEKLFF. CDR3 DNA: TGCGCCAGCAGCGCCACAGGGGAAAAACTGTTTTTT.

This clonotype has ten or more counts. J is TRBJ2-5 and V is TRBV12-3 or TRBV12-4, with D unclear. V was clipped by 2 bases and J by 0 bases, with 7 bases between them. This CDR3 region has 14 residues. CDR3 residues: CASSLNSHQETQYF. In DNA, the CDR3 is TGTGCCAGCAGTTTAAACAGCCACCAAGAGACCCAGTACTTC.

Many counts were recorded for this clonotype. The chain couples TRBV6-1 to TRBJ1-2; 7 bases align to TRBD1. Unmatched junction bases numbered 8, after V lost 6 bases and J lost 4 bases. The CDR3 extends over 14 amino acids. Germline V gives CDR1 MNHNS, CDR2 SASEGT. For the CDR3, the DNA is TGTGCCAGCAGGCGACAGGGCCCTACCTATGGCTACACCTTC. Residues: CASRRQGPTYGYTF.

The rearrangement uses TRBV20-1 and TRBJ1-2; D uncertain. The germline V gene has CDR1 DFQATT and CDR2 SNEGSKA (reference sequence). CDR3 length: 15 residues. V was pared by 7 bases and J by 3 bases, with 21 bases between. CDR3 loop: CSDTDKTLGDYGYTF. CDR3 sequence (DNA): TGCAGTGATACAGATAAGACCCTCGGGGACTATGGCTACACCTTC.

The sample holds many counts of this clonotype. The chain has TRBV27 and TRBJ2-7; D remains ambiguous. CDR1 and CDR2 from the germline V gene are MNHEY and SMNVEV (reference sequence). Trimming cost V 0 bases and J 4 bases, with 13 bases left between them. The CDR3 is 15 residues long. CDR3 bases: TGTGCCAGCAGTTTATCGATCTGGCGATCTTACGAGCAGTACTTC. The encoded protein is CASSLSIWRSYEQYF.

This clonotype was observed at least ten times. The chain is built from TRBV2 and TRBJ2-3; D gene ambiguous. The CDR3 has 14 amino acids. Trimming left V 4 bases short and J 1 base short, with 9 bases between. Germline CDR1 and CDR2: SNHLY and FYNNEI. CDR3 region: CASSVTYGTDTQYF. In DNA form, the CDR3 reads TGTGCCAGCAGTGTTACCTACGGCACAGATACGCAGTATTTT.